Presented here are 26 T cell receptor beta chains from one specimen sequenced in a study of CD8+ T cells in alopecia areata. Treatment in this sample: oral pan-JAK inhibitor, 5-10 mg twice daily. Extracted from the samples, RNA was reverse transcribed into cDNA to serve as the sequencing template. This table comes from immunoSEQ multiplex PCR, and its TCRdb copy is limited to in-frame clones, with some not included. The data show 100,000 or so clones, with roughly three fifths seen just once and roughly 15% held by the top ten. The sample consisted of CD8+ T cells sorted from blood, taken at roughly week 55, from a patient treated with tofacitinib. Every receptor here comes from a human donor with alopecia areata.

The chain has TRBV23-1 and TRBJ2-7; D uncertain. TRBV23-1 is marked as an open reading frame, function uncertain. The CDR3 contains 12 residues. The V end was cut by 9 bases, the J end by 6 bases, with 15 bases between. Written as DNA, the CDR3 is TGCGCCAGAGGGATCCTCTTTTTCGAGCAGTACTTC. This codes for CARGILFFEQYF.

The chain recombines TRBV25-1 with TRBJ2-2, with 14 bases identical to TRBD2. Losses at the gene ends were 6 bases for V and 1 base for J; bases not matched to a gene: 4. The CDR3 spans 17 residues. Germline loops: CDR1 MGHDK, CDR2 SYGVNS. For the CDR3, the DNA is TGTGCCAGCAGGGGACTAGCGGGGGAGAAGAACACCGGGGAGCTGTTTTTT. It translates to CASRGLAGEKNTGELFF. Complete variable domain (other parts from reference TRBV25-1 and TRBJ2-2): EADIYQTPRYLVIGTGKKITLECSQTMGHDKMYWYQQDPGMELHLIHYSYGVNSTEKGDLSSESTVSRIRTEHFPLTLESARPSHTSQYLCASRGLAGEKNTGELFFGEGSRLTVL.

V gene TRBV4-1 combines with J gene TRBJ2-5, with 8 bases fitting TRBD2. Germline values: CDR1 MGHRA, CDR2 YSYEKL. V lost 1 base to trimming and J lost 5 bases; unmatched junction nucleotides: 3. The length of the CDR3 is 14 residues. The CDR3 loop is CASSQVSSGETQYF. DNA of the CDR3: TGCGCCAGCAGCCAAGTATCTAGCGGGGAGACCCAGTACTTC.

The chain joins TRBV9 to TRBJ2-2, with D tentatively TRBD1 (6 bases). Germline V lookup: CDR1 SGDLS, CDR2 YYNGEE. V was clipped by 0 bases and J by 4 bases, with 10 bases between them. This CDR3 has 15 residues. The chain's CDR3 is CASSVEAGATGELFF. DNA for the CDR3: TGTGCCAGCAGCGTAGAGGCAGGGGCCACCGGGGAGCTGTTTTTT.

In nucleotides, the CDR3 is TGTGCCAGCAGCCAAGGGTCGGGGGATGAAGCTTTCTTT. It is translated as CASSQGSGDEAFF. The chain joins TRBV14 to TRBJ1-1; D may be TRBD1 (5 bases). V lost 1 base and J 7 bases, leaving 10 bases between the germline ends. CDR1 is SGHDN, CDR2 FVKESK, per germline. The CDR3 contains 13 residues.

The CDR3 region is CASSRTGTGSYEQYF. CDR3 coding DNA: TGCGCCAGCAGCCGTACCGGGACAGGGTCCTACGAGCAGTACTTC. The rearrangement uses TRBV5-1 and TRBJ2-7; TRBD1 matches at 9 bases. Per germline, CDR1 SGHRS and CDR2 YFSETQ. The CDR3 consists of 15 residues. The junction had 6 bases not matched to a gene; V was cut back by 4 bases and J by 1 base.

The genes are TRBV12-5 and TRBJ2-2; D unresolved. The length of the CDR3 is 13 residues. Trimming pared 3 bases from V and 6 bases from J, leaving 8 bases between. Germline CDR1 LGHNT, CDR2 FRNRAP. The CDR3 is CASGFSDPGELFF. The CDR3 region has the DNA TGTGCTAGTGGTTTCTCGGACCCCGGGGAGCTGTTTTTT.

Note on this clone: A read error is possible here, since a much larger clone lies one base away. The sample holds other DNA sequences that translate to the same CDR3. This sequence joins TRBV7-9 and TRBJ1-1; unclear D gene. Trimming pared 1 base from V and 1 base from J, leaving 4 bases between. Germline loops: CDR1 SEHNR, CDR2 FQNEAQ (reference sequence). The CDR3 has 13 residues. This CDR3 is CASSLGQNTEAFF. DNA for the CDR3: TGTGCCAGCAGCTTAGGACAGAACACTGAAGCTTTCTTT.

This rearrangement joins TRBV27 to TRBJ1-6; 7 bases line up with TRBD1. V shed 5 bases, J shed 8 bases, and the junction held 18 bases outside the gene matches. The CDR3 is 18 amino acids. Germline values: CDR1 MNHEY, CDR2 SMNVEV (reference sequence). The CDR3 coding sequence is TGTGCCAGCAGTCAAGACCACCTCGGACAGGAGGTCGATTCACCCCTCCACTTT. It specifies CASSQDHLGQEVDSPLHF.

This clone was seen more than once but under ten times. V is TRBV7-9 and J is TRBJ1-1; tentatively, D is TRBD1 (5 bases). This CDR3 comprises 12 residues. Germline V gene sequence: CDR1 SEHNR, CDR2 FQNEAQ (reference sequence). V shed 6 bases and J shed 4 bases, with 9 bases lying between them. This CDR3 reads CASRRGGTEAFF. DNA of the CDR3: TGTGCCAGCAGAAGGGGTGGCACTGAAGCTTTCTTT.

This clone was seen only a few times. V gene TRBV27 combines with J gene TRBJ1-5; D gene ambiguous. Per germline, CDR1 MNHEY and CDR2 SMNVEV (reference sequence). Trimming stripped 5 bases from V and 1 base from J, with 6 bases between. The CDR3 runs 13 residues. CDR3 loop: CASSRMSNQPQHF. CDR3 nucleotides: TGTGCCAGCAGTAGAATGAGCAATCAGCCCCAGCATTTT.

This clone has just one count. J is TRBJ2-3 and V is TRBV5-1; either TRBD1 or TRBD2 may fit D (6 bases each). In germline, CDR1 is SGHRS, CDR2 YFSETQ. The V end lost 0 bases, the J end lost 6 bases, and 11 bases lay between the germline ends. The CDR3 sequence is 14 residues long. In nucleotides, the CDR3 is TGCGCCAGCAGCTTGGCTTTGGGGGGCGATACGCAGTATTTT. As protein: CASSLALGGDTQYF.

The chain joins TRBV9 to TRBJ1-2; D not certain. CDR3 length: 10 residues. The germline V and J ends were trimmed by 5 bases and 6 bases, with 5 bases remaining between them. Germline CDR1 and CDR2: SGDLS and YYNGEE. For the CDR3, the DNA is TGTGCCAGCAGAAGGGATGGCTACACCTTC. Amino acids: CASRRDGYTF. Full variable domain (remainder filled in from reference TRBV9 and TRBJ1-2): DSGVTQTPKHLITATGQRVTLRCSPRSGDLSVYWYQQSLDQGLQFLIQYYNGEERAKGNILERFSAQQFPDLHSELNLSSLELGDSALYFCASRRDGYTFGSGTRLTVV.

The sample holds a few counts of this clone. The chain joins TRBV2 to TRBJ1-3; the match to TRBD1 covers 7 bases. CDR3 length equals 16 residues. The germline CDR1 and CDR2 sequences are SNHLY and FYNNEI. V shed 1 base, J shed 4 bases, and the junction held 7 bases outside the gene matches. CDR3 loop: CASSEGLGTEGNTIYF. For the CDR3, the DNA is TGTGCCAGCAGTGAAGGGCTTGGGACAGAGGGAAACACCATATATTTT.

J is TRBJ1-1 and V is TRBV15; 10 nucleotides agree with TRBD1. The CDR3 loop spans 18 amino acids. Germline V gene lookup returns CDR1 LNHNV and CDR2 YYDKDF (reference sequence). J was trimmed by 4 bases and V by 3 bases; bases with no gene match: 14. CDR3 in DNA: TGTGCCACCAGCAGTAAACGTCCCGGGACAGGGGAGGGCACTGAAGCTTTCTTT. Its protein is CATSSKRPGTGEGTEAFF.

CDR3 region: CASSQEVFGSSTDTQYF. In nucleotides, the CDR3 is TGCGCCAGCAGCCAAGAGGTGTTCGGTTCTAGCACAGATACGCAGTATTTT. The genes are TRBV4-1 and TRBJ2-3; D remains ambiguous. Deletions cut 0 bases from V and 0 bases from J, with 13 bases between. This CDR3 region has 17 residues. Germline V gene sequence: CDR1 MGHRA, CDR2 YSYEKL.

Here the CDR3 DNA reads TGTGCCAGCAGCGTAGTAGGGACAGTAGGGGACACCTTC. Its translation: CASSVVGTVGDTF. The chain couples TRBV9 to TRBJ1-2; 7 bases map to TRBD1. V lost 0 bases and J lost 12; bases outside the gene matches: 8. The CDR3 sequence is 13 residues long. Germline V CDR1 and CDR2: SGDLS, YYNGEE.

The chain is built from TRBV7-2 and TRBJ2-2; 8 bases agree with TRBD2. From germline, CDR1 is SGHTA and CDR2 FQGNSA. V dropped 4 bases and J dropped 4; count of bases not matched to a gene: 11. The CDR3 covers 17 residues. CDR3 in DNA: TGTGCCAGCAGCTCCCCGGGGCAGCGGGGGATCACCGGGGAGCTGTTTTTT. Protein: CASSSPGQRGITGELFF.

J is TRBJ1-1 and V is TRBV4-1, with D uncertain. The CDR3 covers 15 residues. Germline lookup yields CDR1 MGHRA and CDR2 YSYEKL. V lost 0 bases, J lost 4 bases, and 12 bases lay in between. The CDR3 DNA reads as TGCGCCAGCAGCCAAGATACTAACTGGAGCACTGAAGCTTTCTTT. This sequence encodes CASSQDTNWSTEAFF.

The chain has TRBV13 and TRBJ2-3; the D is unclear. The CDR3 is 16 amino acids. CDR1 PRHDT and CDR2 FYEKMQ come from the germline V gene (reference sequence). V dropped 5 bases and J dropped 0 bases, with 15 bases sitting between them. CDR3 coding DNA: TGTGCCAGCAGCCCCCCAGTAGCCGAGAGCACAGATACGCAGTATTTT. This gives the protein CASSPPVAESTDTQYF.

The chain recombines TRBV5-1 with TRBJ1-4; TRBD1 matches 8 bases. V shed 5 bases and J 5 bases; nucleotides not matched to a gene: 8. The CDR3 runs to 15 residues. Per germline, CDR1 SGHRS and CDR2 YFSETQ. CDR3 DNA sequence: TGCGCCAGCAGGCCTGGACAGGGCGCAAATGAAAAACTGTTTTTT. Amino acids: CASRPGQGANEKLFF.

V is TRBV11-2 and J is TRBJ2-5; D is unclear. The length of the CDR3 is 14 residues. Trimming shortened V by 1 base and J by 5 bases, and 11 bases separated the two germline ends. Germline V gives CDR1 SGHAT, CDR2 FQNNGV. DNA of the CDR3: TGTGCCAGCAGCTTAGGAGTATGGCTGGAGACCCAGTACTTC. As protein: CASSLGVWLETQYF.

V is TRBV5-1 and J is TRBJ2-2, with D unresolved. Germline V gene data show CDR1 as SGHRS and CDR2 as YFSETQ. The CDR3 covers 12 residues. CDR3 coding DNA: TGCGCTTGCTATCTTGACACCGGGGAGCTGTTTTTT. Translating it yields CACYLDTGELFF.

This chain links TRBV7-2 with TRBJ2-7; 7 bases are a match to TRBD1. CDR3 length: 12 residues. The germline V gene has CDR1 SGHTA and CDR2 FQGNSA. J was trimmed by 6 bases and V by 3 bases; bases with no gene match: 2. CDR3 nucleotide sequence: TGTGCCAGCAGCTTCACAGGGGTCGAGCAGTACTTC. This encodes CASSFTGVEQYF. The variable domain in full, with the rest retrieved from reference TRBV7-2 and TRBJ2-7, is GAGVSQSPSNKVTEKGKDVELRCDPISGHTALYWYRQSLGQGLEFLIYFQGNSAPDKSGLPSDRFSAERTGGSVSTLTIQRTQQEDSAVYLCASSFTGVEQYFGPGTRLTVT.

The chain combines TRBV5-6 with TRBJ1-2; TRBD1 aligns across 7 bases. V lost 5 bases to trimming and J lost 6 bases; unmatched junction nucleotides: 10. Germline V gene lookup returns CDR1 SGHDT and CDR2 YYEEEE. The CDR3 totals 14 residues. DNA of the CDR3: TGTGCCAGCAGGCACAAACAGGGGTCAGATGGCTACACCTTC. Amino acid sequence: CASRHKQGSDGYTF.

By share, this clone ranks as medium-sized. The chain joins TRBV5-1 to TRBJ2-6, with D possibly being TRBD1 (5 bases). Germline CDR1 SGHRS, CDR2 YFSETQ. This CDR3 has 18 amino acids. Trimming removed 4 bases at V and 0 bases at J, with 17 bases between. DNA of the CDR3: TGCGCCAGCAGCCCTTGGGGCGCAACCAGCTCTGGGGCCAACGTCCTGACTTTC. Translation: CASSPWGATSSGANVLTF. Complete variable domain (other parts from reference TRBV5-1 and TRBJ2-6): KAGVTQTPRYLIKTRGQQVTLSCSPISGHRSVSWYQQTPGQGLQFLFEYFSETQRNKGNFPGRFSGRQFSNSRSEMNVSTLELGDSALYLCASSPWGATSSGANVLTFGAGSRLTVL.